This T cell receptor beta chain was profiled in a study of identifying expanded T cells in peripheral blood. Trimming took off 0 bases at V and 5 bases at J, with 8 bases between the two ends. Germline V CDR1 and CDR2: SGHRS, YFSETQ. This CDR3 is built from 13 residues. TCRdb keeps only in-frame clones here, not all; method: immunoSEQ multiplex PCR. The repertoire holds about 80,000 clones, with about 87% as singletons. This TCR was sampled from a person aged 18 to 75 in good health. The sample comprised blood. The chain is built from TRBV5-1 and TRBJ2-5; D unclear. The CDR3 DNA reads TGCGCCAGCAGCTTGGAGGTAATTGAGACCCAGTACTTC. As protein: CASSLEVIETQYF.